The source of this T cell receptor (beta chain) is a study of cytomegalovirus exposure and HLA in healthy donors. A multiplex PCR was run with 60 Vbeta primers and 13 Jbeta primers. Some clones are missing from TCRdb's copy, which holds only in-frame ones; the method was immunoSEQ multiplex PCR. This sample contains 45,000 to 60,000 clones. Sequences were obtained from PBMCs. The sequence came from a woman aged 40-49 years in good health and CMV-seronegative.

CDR3 bases: TGTGCCAGCAGCGTAGGCAAAGGGGACTCCATCTTGAACACCGGGGAGCTGTTTTTT. Translation gives CASSVGKGDSILNTGELFF. The chain has TRBV9 and TRBJ2-2; tentative D call: TRBD2 (6 bases). Germline CDR1 reads SGDLS; CDR2 reads YYNGEE. The length of the CDR3 is 19 residues. V gave up 0 bases and J gave up 1 base, with 19 bases separating them.